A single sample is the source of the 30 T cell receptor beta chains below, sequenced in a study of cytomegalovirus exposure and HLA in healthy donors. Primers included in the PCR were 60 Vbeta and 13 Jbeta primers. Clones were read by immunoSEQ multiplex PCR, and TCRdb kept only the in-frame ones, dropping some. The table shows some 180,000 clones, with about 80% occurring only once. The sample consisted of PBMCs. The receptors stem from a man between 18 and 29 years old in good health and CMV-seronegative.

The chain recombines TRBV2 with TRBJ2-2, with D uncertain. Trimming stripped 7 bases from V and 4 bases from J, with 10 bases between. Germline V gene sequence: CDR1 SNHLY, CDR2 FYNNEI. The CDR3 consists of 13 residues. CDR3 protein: CASIHRGTGELFF. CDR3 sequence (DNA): TGTGCCAGCATCCATCGAGGCACCGGGGAGCTGTTTTTT.

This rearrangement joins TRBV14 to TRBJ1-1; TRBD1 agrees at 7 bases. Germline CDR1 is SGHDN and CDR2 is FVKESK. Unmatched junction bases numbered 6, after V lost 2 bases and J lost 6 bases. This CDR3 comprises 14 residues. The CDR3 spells CASSQRKGASEAFF. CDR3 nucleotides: TGTGCCAGCAGCCAACGCAAGGGGGCTTCTGAAGCTTTCTTT. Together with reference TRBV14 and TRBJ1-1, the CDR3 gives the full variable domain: EAGVTQFPSHSVIEKGQTVTLRCDPISGHDNLYWYRRVMGKEIKFLLHFVKESKQDESGMPNNRFLAERTGGTYSTLKVQPAELEDSGVYFCASSQRKGASEAFFGQGTRLTVV.

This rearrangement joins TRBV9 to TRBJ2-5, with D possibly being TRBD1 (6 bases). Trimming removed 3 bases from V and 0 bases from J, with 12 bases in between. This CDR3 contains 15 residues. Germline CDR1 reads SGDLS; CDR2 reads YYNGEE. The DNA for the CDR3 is TGTGCCAGCAGCGCGACAGGAGCGTACCAAGAGACCCAGTACTTC. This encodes CASSATGAYQETQYF.

In DNA form, the CDR3 reads TGTGCCAGCTCCCTGGGAGGCCCACCCGACACTGAAGCTTTCTTT. Encoded protein: CASSLGGPPDTEAFF. V is TRBV18 and J is TRBJ1-1, with D uncertain. The CDR3 consists of 15 residues. V lost 6 bases to trimming and J lost 3 bases, with 17 bases between them. CDR1 KGHSH and CDR2 LQKENI come from the germline V gene.

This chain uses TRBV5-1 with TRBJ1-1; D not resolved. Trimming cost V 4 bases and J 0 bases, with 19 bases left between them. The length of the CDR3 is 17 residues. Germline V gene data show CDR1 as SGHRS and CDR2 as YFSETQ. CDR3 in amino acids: CASSLDVSEGLNTEAFF. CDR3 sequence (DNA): TGCGCCAGCAGCCTCGACGTCTCGGAGGGCCTGAACACTGAAGCTTTCTTT.

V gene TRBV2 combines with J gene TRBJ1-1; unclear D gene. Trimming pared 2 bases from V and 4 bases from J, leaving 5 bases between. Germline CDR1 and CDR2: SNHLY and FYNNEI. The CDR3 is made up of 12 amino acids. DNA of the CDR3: TGTGCCAGCAGTGAACGGGTCACTGAAGCTTTCTTT. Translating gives CASSERVTEAFF.

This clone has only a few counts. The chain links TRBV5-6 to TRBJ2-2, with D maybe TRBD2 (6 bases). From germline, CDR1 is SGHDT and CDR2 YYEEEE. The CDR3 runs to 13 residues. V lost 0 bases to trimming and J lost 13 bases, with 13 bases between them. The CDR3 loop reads CASSLAAGMGLFF. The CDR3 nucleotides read TGTGCCAGCAGCTTGGCCGCGGGGATGGGGCTGTTTTTT.

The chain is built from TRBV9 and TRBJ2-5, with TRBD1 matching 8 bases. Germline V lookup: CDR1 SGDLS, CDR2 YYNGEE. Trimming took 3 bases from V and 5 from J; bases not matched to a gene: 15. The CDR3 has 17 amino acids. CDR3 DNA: TGTGCCAGCAGCGAAAGACCCCGCCAGGGGGCTAGGGAGACCCAGTACTTC. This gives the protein CASSERPRQGARETQYF.

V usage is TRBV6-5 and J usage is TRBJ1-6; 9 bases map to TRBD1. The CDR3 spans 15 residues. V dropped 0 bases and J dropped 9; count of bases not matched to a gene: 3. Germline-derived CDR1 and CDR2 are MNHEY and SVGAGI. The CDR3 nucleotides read TGTGCCAGCAGTTACTCGGGACAGGGATCTTCACCCCTCCACTTT. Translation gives CASSYSGQGSSPLHF.

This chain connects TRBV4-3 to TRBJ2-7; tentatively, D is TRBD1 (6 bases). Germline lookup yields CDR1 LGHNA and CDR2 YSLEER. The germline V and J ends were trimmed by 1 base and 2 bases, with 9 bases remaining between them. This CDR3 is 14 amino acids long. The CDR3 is CASSQARDTYEQYF. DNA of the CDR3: TGCGCCAGCAGCCAAGCCCGGGACACCTACGAGCAGTACTTC.

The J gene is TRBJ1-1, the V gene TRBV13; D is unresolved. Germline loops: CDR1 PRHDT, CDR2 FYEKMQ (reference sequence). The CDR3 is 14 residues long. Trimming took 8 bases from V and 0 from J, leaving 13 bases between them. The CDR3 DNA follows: TGTGCCAGCGCGCTTCGCGGGATGAACACTGAAGCTTTCTTT. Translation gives CASALRGMNTEAFF.

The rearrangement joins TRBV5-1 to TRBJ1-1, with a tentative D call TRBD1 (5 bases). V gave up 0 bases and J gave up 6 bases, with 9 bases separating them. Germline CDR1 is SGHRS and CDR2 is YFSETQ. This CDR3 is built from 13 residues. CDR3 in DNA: TGCGCCAGCAGCTTGGGGGGGGTACCTGAAGCTTTCTTT. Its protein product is CASSLGGVPEAFF. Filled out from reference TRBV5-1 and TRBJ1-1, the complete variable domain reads KAGVTQTPRYLIKTRGQQVTLSCSPISGHRSVSWYQQTPGQGLQFLFEYFSETQRNKGNFPGRFSGRQFSNSRSEMNVSTLELGDSALYLCASSLGGVPEAFFGQGTRLTVV.

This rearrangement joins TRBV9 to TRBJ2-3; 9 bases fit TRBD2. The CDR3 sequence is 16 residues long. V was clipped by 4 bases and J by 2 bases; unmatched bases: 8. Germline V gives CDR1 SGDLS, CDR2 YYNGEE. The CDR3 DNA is TGTGCCAGCAGCAAGTTTAGCGGGGGCTACACAGATACGCAGTATTTT. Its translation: CASSKFSGGYTDTQYF.

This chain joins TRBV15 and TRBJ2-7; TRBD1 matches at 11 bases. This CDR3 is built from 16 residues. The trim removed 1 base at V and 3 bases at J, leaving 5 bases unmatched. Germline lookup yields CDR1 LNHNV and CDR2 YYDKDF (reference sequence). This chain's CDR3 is CATSRGGTGGIYEQYF. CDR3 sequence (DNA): TGTGCCACCAGCAGAGGCGGGACAGGGGGGATCTACGAGCAGTACTTC.

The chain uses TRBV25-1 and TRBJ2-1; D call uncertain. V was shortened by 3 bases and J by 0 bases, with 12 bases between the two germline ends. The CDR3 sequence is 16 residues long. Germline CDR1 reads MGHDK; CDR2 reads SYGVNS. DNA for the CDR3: TGTGCCAGCAGTGACTTCGGGTCAAGCTCCTACAATGAGCAGTTCTTC. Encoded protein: CASSDFGSSSYNEQFF.

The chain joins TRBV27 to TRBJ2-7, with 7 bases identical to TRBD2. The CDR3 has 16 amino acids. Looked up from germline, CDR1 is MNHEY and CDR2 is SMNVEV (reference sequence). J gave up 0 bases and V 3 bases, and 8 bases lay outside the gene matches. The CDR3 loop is CASSLKPRGTSYEQYF. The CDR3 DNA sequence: TGTGCCAGCAGTTTGAAGCCGCGGGGGACCTCCTACGAGCAGTACTTC.

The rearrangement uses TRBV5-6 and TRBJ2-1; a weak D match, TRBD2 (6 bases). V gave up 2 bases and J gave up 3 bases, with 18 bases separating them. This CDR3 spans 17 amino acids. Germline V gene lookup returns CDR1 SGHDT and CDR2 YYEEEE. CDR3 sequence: CASSFYSGSVLYNEQFF. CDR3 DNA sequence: TGTGCCAGCAGCTTTTATAGCGGCTCAGTCCTCTACAATGAGCAGTTCTTC.

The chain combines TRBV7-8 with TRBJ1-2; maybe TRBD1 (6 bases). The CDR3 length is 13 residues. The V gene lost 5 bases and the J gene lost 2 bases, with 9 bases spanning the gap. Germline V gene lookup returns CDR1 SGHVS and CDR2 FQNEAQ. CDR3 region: CASSPGDNYGYTF. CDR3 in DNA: TGTGCCAGCAGCCCAGGGGACAACTATGGCTACACCTTC.

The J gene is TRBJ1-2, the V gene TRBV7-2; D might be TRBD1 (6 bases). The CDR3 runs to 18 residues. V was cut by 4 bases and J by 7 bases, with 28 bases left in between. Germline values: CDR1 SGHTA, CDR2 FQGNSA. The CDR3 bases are TGTGCCAGCAGCTCCCCCCCCGGGGGGCCACCCGGTGTCCGTGGCTACACCTTC. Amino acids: CASSSPPGGPPGVRGYTF.

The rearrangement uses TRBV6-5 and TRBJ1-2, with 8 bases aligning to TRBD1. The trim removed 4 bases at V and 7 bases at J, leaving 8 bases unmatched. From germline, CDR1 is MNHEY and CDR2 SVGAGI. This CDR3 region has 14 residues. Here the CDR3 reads CASSSGQGQSGYTF. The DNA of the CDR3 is TGTGCCAGCAGTTCCGGACAGGGACAGAGTGGCTACACCTTC.

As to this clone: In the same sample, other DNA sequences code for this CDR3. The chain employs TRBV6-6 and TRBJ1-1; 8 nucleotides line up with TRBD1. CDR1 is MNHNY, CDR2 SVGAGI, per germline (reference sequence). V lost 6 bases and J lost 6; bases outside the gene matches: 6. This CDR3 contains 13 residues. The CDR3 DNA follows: TGTGCCAGCAGCTACCAGGGGGCGGCTGAAGCTTTCTTT. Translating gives CASSYQGAAEAFF.

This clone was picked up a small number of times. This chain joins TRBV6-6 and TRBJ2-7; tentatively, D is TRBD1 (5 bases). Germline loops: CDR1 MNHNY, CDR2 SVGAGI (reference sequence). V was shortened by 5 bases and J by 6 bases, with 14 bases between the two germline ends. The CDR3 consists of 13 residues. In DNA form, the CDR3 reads TGTGCCAGCAGTATGACAACAGGCTTCGAGCAGTACTTC. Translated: CASSMTTGFEQYF.

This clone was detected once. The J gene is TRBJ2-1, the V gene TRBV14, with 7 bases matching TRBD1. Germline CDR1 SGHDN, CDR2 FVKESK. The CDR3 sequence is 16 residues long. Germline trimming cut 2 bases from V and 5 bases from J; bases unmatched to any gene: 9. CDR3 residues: CASSQLHGTANNEQFF. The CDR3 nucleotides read TGTGCCAGCAGCCAACTCCACGGGACAGCCAACAATGAGCAGTTCTTC.

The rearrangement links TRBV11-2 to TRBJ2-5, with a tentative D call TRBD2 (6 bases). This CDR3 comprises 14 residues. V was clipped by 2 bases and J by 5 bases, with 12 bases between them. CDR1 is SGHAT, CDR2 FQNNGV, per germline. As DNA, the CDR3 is TGTGCCAGCAGCTTAAAGGCGGGGTCGGAGACCCAGTACTTC. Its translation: CASSLKAGSETQYF.

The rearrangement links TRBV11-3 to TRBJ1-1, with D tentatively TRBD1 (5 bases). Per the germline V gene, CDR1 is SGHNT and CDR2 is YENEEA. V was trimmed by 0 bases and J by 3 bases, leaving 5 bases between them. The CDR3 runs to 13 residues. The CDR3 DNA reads TGTGCCAGCAGCTTAGAAGGGGACACTGAAGCTTTCTTT. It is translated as CASSLEGDTEAFF.

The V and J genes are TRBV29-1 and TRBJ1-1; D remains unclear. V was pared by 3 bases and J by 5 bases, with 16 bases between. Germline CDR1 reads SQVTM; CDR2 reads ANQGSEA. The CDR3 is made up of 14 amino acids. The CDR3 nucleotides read TGCAGCGTTGACCCCACTCCGGGGAGGACTGAAGCTTTCTTT. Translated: CSVDPTPGRTEAFF.

The DNA for the CDR3 is TGTGCCAGCGCGGGACTAGCGGGAGGTACTAGCACAGATACGCAGTATTTT. It specifies CASAGLAGGTSTDTQYF. This chain links TRBV18 with TRBJ2-3, with 15 bases that match TRBD2. The germline gives CDR1 KGHSH, CDR2 LQKENI. The CDR3 covers 17 residues. J lost 0 bases, V lost 8 bases, and 6 bases had no gene match.

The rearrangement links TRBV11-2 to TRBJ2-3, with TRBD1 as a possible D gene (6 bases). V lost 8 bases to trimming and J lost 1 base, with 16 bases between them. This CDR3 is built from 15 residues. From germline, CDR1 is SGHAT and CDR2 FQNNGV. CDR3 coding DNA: TGTGCCAGCGGCCAGAACAGGGCCCGCACAGATACGCAGTATTTT. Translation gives CASGQNRARTDTQYF.

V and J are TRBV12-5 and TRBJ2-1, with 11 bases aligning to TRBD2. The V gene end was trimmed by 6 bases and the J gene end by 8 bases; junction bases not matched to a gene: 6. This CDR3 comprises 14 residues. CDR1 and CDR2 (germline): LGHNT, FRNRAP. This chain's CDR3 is CASGIAGGPYEQFF. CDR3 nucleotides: TGTGCTAGTGGGATAGCGGGGGGGCCATATGAGCAGTTCTTC.

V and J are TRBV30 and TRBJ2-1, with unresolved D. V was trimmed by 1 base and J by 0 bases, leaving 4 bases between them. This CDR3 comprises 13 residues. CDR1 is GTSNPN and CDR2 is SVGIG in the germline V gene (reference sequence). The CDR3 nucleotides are TGTGCCTGGAGTGACAGCTCCTACAATGAGCAGTTCTTC. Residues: CAWSDSSYNEQFF. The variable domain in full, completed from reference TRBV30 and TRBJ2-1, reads SQTIHQWPATLVQPVGSPLSLECTVEGTSNPNLYWYRQAAGRGLQLLFYSVGIGQISSEVPQNLSASRPQDRQFILSSKKLLLSDSGFYLCAWSDSSYNEQFFGPGTRLTVL.